This T cell receptor (beta chain) was observed in a study of blood T cells in healthy people across ages (dated by TCRdb to 2014 to 2015). About the investigation overall: In model experiments, template switching captured roughly one uniquely barcoded TCR beta cDNA molecule for every two T cells. The donors were divided into four age groups: young (average roughly 15 years), middle-aged (approximately 42), aged (62) and long-lived (about 79). For two donors (one aged 18 to 30 and one aged 80 or older), the study analyzed two additional independent replicas of 1 million unique cDNA reads from the same blood draw. To avoid experimental bias, donors of different ages were randomly spread across the sequencing lanes. To track age-related changes in TCR beta repertoire diversity, the study relied on deep sequencing normalized with unique cDNA molecular identifiers. Study-level results and caveats: Bulk unsorted PBMC profiling prevented conclusive comparison of naive and antigen-experienced compartments. As age increased, observed TCR beta diversity per million T cells dropped in a roughly linear way, and a significant reduction was already evident by age 40. Because the CMV infection status of the donors was unknown, age-related changes in expanded clonotypes may potentially have been confounded. The long-lived group showed more naive CD4+ T cells, fewer expanded clones and increased TCR diversity than the aged group, suggesting age selection. A strong correlation was found between observed TCR beta diversity and the percentage of naive T cells measured by flow cytometry. Total diversity estimates from one million sequenced T cells were considered lower bounds and underestimates.

Donors were a few dozen systemically healthy Caucasian individuals from Russia aged roughly 6 to 100 years. Each donor gave approximately 9.4 milliliters of peripheral blood, drawn into EDTA-treated Vacutainer tubes. Ficoll-Paque density-gradient centrifugation was used to isolate PBMCs, with at least 6 million obtained per sample. Trizol reagent was used to extract total RNA from the PBMCs, yielding at least 6 micrograms per sample. Naive CD45RAhigh/CD27high T cell percentages were measured by flow cytometry on a PBMC aliquot from every donor. Measured from the cysteine to the phenylalanine, the CDR3 is 15 residues long. The retained sequence is limited to the CDR3, 45 bases, with the frame set at the first base. Trimming takes 4 bases off V and 4 bases off J; junction bases not matched to a gene: 9. Reading the germline V gene gives CDR1 SGHTA and CDR2 FQGNSA. Libraries were built with 5' RACE. The data were produced on an Illumina HiSeq 2500. A second roughly 6 to 11 cycle PCR used a sample-barcoded 5' primer and a J-beta primer mix. A template-switch 5' adaptor carrying 12 random nucleotides introduced a unique molecular identifier onto each TCR beta cDNA molecule. Each sample yielded at least 3 million CDR3-containing paired-end reads. All of the RNA was converted into first-strand cDNA using the Mint cDNA synthesis kit, with a TRBC-specific oligonucleotide serving as the primer. All cDNA was treated with uracil-DNA glycosylase and then went through a first 18-cycle PCR with the universal primers M1SS and BC2_uni_R. Per the source publication's procedure: For normalization, 1 million high-quality reads were randomly selected from each sample, with every read carrying a distinct molecular identifier. Reads sharing molecular identifiers were discarded rather than binned into consensus sequences. MiTCR, set to a Q25 quality threshold and the strictest error-elimination algorithm, was used for CDR3 identification, clonotype clustering and error correction. A nonparametric unseen species model with Euler transformation was used to estimate lower-bound total TCR beta diversity. TCRdb ran its own pipeline on the public reads, namely fastp trimming at Q25 and MiXCR clone calling, and kept in-frame beta chains. Identical CDR3 protein sequences are pooled into one entry, listed with their most common genes and DNA. The V and J calls were determined by TCRdb, not by the authors. Here the sample has approximately 1,000,000 distinct CDR3 sequences; roughly two fifths occur a single time. Around 13% of the sample is in the top ten clones.

As concerns this clonotype: Its antigen specificity is not known. No clone much larger than this one lies a single base away; base qualities are absent.

Sequencing was done on a sample of blood. This chain is built from TRBV7-2 and TRBJ1-2; the central 7 bases match TRBD1. The TCR originated in a man aged 18-30 years in good health. The nucleotide sequence reads TGTGCCAGCAGCTCCAGGGGGTTTTTGAGCTATGGCTACACCTTC. It is translated as CASSSRGFLSYGYTF. Where the CDR3 stops, the reference TRBV7-2 and TRBJ1-2 genes take over; the full variable domain is GAGVSQSPSNKVTEKGKDVELRCDPISGHTALYWYRQSLGQGLEFLIYFQGNSAPDKSGLPSDRFSAERTGGSVSTLTIQRTQQEDSAVYLCASSSRGFLSYGYTFGSGTRLTVV.